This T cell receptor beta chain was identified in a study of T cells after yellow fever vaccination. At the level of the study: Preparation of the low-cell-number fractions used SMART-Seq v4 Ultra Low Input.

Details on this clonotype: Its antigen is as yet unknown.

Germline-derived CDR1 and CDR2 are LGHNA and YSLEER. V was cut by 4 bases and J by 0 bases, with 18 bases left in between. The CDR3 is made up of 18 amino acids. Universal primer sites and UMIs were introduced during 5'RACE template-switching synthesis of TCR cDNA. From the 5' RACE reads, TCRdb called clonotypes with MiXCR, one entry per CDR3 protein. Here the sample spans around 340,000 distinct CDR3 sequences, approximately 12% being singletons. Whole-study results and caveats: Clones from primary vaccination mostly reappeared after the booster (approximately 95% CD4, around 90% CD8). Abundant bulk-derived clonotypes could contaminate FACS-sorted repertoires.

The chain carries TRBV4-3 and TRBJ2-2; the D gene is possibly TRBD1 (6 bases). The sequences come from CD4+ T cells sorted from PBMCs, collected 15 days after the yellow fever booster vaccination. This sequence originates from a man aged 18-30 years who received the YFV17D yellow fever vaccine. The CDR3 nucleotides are TGCGCCAGCAGCCCTGAGAGACCAGGGGCTACGAACACCGGGGAGCTGTTTTTT. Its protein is CASSPERPGATNTGELFF.